The 9 T cell receptor beta chains listed next were all sequenced from one sample in a study of cytomegalovirus exposure and HLA in healthy donors. The PCR contained 60 Vbeta and 13 Jbeta primers. Assay: immunoSEQ multiplex PCR; the TCRdb copy retains only in-frame clones and omits some. The table records approximately 160,000 clones, about four fifths of them present only once. Sequencing used PBMCs. The source of these receptors is a young woman in good health and CMV-seronegative.

This chain joins TRBV5-1 and TRBJ2-2, with 9 positions matching TRBD1. Germline V gives CDR1 SGHRS, CDR2 YFSETQ. Unmatched junction bases numbered 2, after V lost 1 base and J lost 1 base. The CDR3 is 16 amino acids. This chain's CDR3 is CASSLSGQGNTGELFF. The CDR3 DNA reads TGCGCCAGCAGCTTGTCGGGACAGGGGAACACCGGGGAGCTGTTTTTT.

The chain links TRBV30 to TRBJ1-2, with 10 bases lining up with TRBD1. The CDR3 totals 15 residues. Germline V CDR1 and CDR2: GTSNPN, SVGIG (reference sequence). With 3 bases clipped from V and 4 bases from J, the junction kept 8 bases outside the gene matches. The CDR3: CAWSPSGTGAYGYTF. In DNA form, the CDR3 reads TGTGCCTGGAGCCCCAGTGGGACAGGGGCCTATGGCTACACCTTC.

V usage is TRBV4-1 and J usage is TRBJ2-3, with TRBD2 as a possible D gene (6 bases). Between the trimmed V and J ends, which lost 1 base and 5 bases, there was a span of 10 bases. CDR3 size: 14 residues. CDR1 and CDR2 (germline): MGHRA, YSYEKL. CDR3 residues: CASSQGGTVDTQYF. CDR3 in DNA: TGCGCCAGCAGCCAAGGCGGGACTGTAGATACGCAGTATTTT.

The rearrangement uses TRBV7-2 and TRBJ2-7; D is unclear. The CDR3 consists of 11 residues. V gave up 1 base and J gave up 4 bases, with 2 bases separating them. Germline CDR1 reads SGHTA; CDR2 reads FQGNSA. The CDR3 region is CASSLVYEQYF. The CDR3 coding sequence is TGTGCCAGCAGCTTAGTATACGAGCAGTACTTC. Filled out from reference TRBV7-2 and TRBJ2-7, the complete variable domain reads GAGVSQSPSNKVTEKGKDVELRCDPISGHTALYWYRQSLGQGLEFLIYFQGNSAPDKSGLPSDRFSAERTGGSVSTLTIQRTQQEDSAVYLCASSLVYEQYFGPGTRLTVT.

This clone is a singleton in its sample. The chain has TRBV28 and TRBJ2-7; 7 bases are shared with TRBD2. Germline lookup yields CDR1 MDHEN and CDR2 SYDVKM. This CDR3 comprises 17 residues. V lost 5 bases and J lost 5; bases outside the gene matches: 18. The DNA of the CDR3 is TGTGCCAGCAGTCCTCTTAGGGCTAGCGGCCTTTTCCACGAGCAGTACTTC. Its translation is CASSPLRASGLFHEQYF. Full variable domain (missing parts from reference TRBV28 and TRBJ2-7): DVKVTQSSRYLVKRTGEKVFLECVQDMDHENMFWYRQDPGLGLRLIYFSYDVKMKEKGDIPEGYSVSREKKERFSLILESASTNQTSMYLCASSPLRASGLFHEQYFGPGTRLTVT.

The V gene is TRBV10-3, the J gene TRBJ2-7; weak D call: TRBD2 (5 bases). V was trimmed by 3 bases and J by 3 bases, leaving 21 bases between them. The CDR3 has 17 residues. Germline CDR1 is ENHRY and CDR2 is SYGVKD. CDR3 coding DNA: TGTGCCATCAGTGACTACCAATCGGGCGGAGGAAACTACGAGCAGTACTTC. It encodes CAISDYQSGGGNYEQYF.

This clone has a handful of counts. The chain joins TRBV6-1 to TRBJ2-7, with D maybe TRBD1 (6 bases). V gave up 0 bases and J gave up 1 base, with 10 bases separating them. This CDR3 contains 15 residues. Germline CDR1 is MNHNS and CDR2 is SASEGT. The chain's CDR3 is CASSEAGDTSYEQYF. In nucleotides, the CDR3 is TGTGCCAGCAGTGAAGCGGGGGACACATCCTACGAGCAGTACTTC.

This clone was detected a few times. The rearrangement joins TRBV5-5 to TRBJ2-3, with 10 bases aligning to TRBD2. CDR3 size: 16 residues. CDR1 SGHKS and CDR2 YYEKEE come from the germline V gene (reference sequence). V gave up 3 bases and J gave up 6 bases; unmatched junction bases: 10. The CDR3 sequence is CASSWRASGSLDTQYF. The CDR3 nucleotides are TGTGCCAGCAGCTGGCGGGCTAGCGGGAGCTTGGATACGCAGTATTTT.

The rearrangement links TRBV21-1 to TRBJ2-1; TRBD1 is taken as the D call from the table, unchecked against the DNA. TRBV21-1 is a documented pseudogene. The CDR3 consists of 14 residues. In nucleotides, the CDR3 is TGTGCCAGCAGCAAAGAGGGGGAATACAATGAGCAGTTCTTC. Encoded protein: CASSKEGEYNEQFF.